Listed below are T cell receptor beta chains from one sample, sequenced in a study of T-cell memory formation after mild COVID-19. One entry per CDR3 protein results from TCRdb running MiXCR on the 5' RACE reads. This sample carries approximately 390,000 distinct CDR3 sequences, roughly 15% of them seen once, and the ten largest clones take 20% to 25%. The sample was PBMCs or a T cell subset sorted from them (not recorded which). Every receptor here comes from a man in his late teens or twenties who had mild COVID-19 (a few samples of this study predate the infection). Cell type and time point are not known. Both conserved end residues are part of each CDR3. A D gene is named only where the DNA matches it firmly. Size is stated for part of the rows, as once, few or many counts, or as a class when the clone is expanded.

D gene	V gene	clone size	J gene	CDR3 protein	CDR3 DNA
NA	TRBV7-8	NA	TRBJ2-1	CASSLEGSFHNEQFF	TGTGCCAGCAGCTTAGAAGGGTCGTTTCACAATGAGCAGTTCTTC
NA	TRBV12-3/TRBV12-4	NA	TRBJ2-7	CATRDLTYEQYF	TGTGCCACCCGGGACTTAACCTACGAGCAGTACTTC
NA	TRBV7-9	NA	TRBJ1-1	CASSLGARGGAFF	TGTGCCAGCAGCTTAGGAGCTCGGGGTGGGGCTTTCTTT
NA	TRBV12-3/TRBV12-4	many	TRBJ2-5	CASTTLLETQYF	TGTGCCAGCACAACCCTCCTGGAGACCCAGTACTTC
NA	TRBV20-1	NA	TRBJ1-3	CSARKGDSGNTIYF	TGCAGTGCTAGAAAGGGAGACTCTGGAAACACCATATATTTT
NA	TRBV2	few	TRBJ2-6	CASGGTGANVLTF	TGTGCCAGCGGGGGGACCGGGGCCAACGTCCTGACTTTC
TRBD1	TRBV27	NA	TRBJ2-7	CASSLFRDRGPYEQYF	TGTGCCAGCAGTTTGTTCCGGGACAGGGGGCCCTACGAGCAGTACTTC
NA	TRBV6-5	NA	TRBJ1-2	CASSYTVAGAANYGYTF	TGTGCCAGCAGTTACACCGTCGCGGGGGCGGCTAACTATGGCTACACCTTC
NA	TRBV5-8	NA	TRBJ1-2	CASHPYRGPYGYTF	TGTGCCAGTCACCCCTACCGGGGCCCGTATGGCTACACCTTC
NA	TRBV20-1	NA	TRBJ1-2	CSARLAGASNYGYTF	TGCAGTGCTAGATTGGCAGGGGCATCTAACTATGGCTACACCTTC
TRBD1	TRBV4-3	few	TRBJ1-2	CASSQPGQGEDGYTF	TGCGCCAGCAGCCAACCGGGACAGGGAGAGGATGGCTACACCTTC
TRBD2	TRBV19	NA	TRBJ2-2	CASSRGAGSTGELFF	TGTGCCAGTAGTAGGGGAGCGGGGAGCACCGGGGAGCTGTTTTTT
NA	TRBV4-3	NA	TRBJ1-6	CASSQDLSQGLSPPLHF	TGCGCCAGCAGCCAAGATCTATCCCAGGGACTTAGCCCACCCCTCCACTTT
NA	TRBV24-1	few	TRBJ1-1	CATGREGEAFF	TGTGCCACCGGGCGTGAGGGTGAAGCTTTCTTT
TRBD1	TRBV24-1	NA	TRBJ2-3	CATSVADGQGAESDTQYF	TGTGCCACCAGTGTCGCAGACGGACAGGGGGCTGAGTCAGATACGCAGTATTTT
NA	TRBV9	few	TRBJ1-3	CASSEKIGQNSGNTIYF	TGTGCCAGCAGCGAGAAGATTGGACAGAACTCTGGAAACACCATATATTTT
NA	TRBV3-1	few	TRBJ2-5	CASSQDPGVAETQYF	TGTGCCAGCAGCCAAGACCCCGGGGTAGCTGAGACCCAGTACTTC
TRBD2	TRBV6-2/TRBV6-3	NA	TRBJ2-1	CASSYFWTSGGPAAYEQFF	TGTGCCAGCAGTTACTTTTGGACTAGCGGGGGGCCCGCGGCTTATGAGCAGTTCTTC
TRBD2	TRBV20-1	few	TRBJ2-7	CSASHILAGGPYEQYF	TGCAGTGCTAGTCACATACTAGCGGGGGGACCCTACGAGCAGTACTTC
NA	TRBV5-1	few	TRBJ1-1	CASSLLGRLNTEAFF	TGCGCCAGCAGCTTGCTTGGACGGTTGAACACTGAAGCTTTCTTT
NA	TRBV6-2/TRBV6-3	NA	TRBJ2-1	CASSYLGGTQQFF	TGTGCCAGCAGTTACTTAGGGGGGACGCAGCAGTTCTTC
TRBD1	TRBV7-3	few	TRBJ2-5	CASSVDREQTQYF	TGTGCCAGCAGCGTGGACAGGGAGCAGACCCAGTACTTC
TRBD1	TRBV7-9	many	TRBJ1-2	CASSLPDREGGYTF	TGTGCCAGCAGCTTACCCGACAGGGAAGGTGGCTACACCTTC
TRBD1	TRBV6-5	NA	TRBJ2-6	CASSYLTGDSGANVLTF	TGTGCCAGCAGTTACTTGACAGGGGACTCTGGGGCCAACGTCCTGACTTTC
NA	TRBV5-6	few	TRBJ2-1	CASSFRLEQFF	TGTGCCAGCAGCTTTCGGTTAGAGCAGTTCTTC